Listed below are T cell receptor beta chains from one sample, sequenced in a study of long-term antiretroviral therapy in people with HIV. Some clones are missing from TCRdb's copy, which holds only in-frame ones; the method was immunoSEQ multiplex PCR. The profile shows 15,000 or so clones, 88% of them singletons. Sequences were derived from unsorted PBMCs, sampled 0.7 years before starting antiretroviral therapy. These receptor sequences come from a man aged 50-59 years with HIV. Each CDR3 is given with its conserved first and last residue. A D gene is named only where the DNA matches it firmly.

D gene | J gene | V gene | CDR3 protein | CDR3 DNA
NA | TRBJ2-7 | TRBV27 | CASSSVQGHEQYF | TGTGCCAGCAGTTCGGTACAGGGCCACGAGCAGTACTTC
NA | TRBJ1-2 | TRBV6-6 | CASSYAPVTPNGYTF | TGTGCCAGCAGTTACGCACCGGTGACACCGAATGGCTACACCTTC
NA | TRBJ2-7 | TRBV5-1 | CASSFPSDGYEQYF | TGCGCCAGCAGCTTCCCCTCGGACGGCTACGAGCAGTACTTC
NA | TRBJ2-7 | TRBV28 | CASSLPRTSYEQYF | TGTGCCAGCAGTTTGCCACGGACATCCTACGAGCAGTACTTC
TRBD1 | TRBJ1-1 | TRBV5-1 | CASSFRDRSLEAFF | TGCGCCAGCAGCTTCCGGGACAGGTCCCTTGAAGCTTTCTTT
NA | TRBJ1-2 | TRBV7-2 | CASSLAPQGDYGYTF | TGTGCCAGCAGCTTAGCCCCACAGGGTGACTATGGCTACACCTTC
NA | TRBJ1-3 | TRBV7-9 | CASSPRGHRSGNTIYF | TGTGCCAGCAGCCCCCGGGGTCATCGCTCTGGAAACACCATATATTTT
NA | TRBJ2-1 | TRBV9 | CASSANIGNEQFF | TGTGCCAGCAGCGCAAATATCGGCAATGAGCAGTTCTTC
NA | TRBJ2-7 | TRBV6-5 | CATWADSYEQYF | TGTGCCACGTGGGCAGACTCCTACGAGCAGTACTTC
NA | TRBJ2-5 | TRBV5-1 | CASSLPGLTETQYF | TGCGCCAGCAGCTTGCCAGGATTAACGGAGACCCAGTACTTC
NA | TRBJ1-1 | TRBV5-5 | CASSPRWRETEAFF | TGTGCCAGCAGCCCCCGGTGGAGGGAGACTGAAGCTTTCTTT
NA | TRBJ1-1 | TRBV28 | CASSLRGENTEAFF | TGTGCCAGCAGTTTACGGGGGGAAAACACTGAAGCTTTCTTT
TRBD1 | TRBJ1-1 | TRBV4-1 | CASSRDRGKSEAFF | TGCGCCAGCAGCCGAGACAGGGGGAAGTCTGAAGCTTTCTTT
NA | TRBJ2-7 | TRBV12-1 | CALSEEADFSYEQYF | TGTGCCCTTTCCGAGGAAGCCGATTTTTCCTACGAGCAGTACTTC
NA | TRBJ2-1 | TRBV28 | CASRPTRGGLTYNEQFF | TGTGCCAGCAGACCTACAAGGGGGGGGCTGACCTACAATGAGCAGTTCTTC
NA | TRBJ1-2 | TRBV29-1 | CSVEGYGYTF | TGCAGCGTTGAAGGGTATGGTTACACCTTC
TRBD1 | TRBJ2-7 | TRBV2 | CASGRGTGRSEQYF | TGTGCCAGCGGGAGAGGGACAGGGCGGTCCGAGCAGTACTTC
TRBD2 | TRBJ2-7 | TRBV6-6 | CASSSAGRGRFYEQYF | TGTGCCAGCAGTTCCGCCGGGAGGGGACGATTCTACGAGCAGTACTTC
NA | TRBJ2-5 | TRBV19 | CASSLQGGGYETQYF | TGTGCCAGTAGCCTCCAGGGAGGGGGTTACGAGACCCAGTACTTC
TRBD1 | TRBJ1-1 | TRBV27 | CASSPRGFWTGRNTEAFF | TGTGCCAGCAGCCCCAGGGGGTTTTGGACAGGGAGGAACACTGAAGCTTTCTTT
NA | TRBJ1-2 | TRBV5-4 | CASSLRDLNYGYTF | TGTGCCAGCAGCTTGCGGGACCTTAACTATGGCTACACCTTC
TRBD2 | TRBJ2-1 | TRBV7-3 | CASSSGRGARDEQFF | TGTGCCAGCAGCTCCGGGCGGGGGGCGCGCGATGAGCAGTTCTTC
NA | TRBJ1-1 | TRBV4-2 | CASSQVRGTEAFF | TGTGCCAGCAGCCAAGTCCGGGGGACTGAAGCTTTCTTT
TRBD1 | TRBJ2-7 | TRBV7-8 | CASSLVGTGAYEQYF | TGTGCCAGCAGCTTAGTCGGGACAGGGGCCTACGAGCAGTACTTC
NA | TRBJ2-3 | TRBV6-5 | CATYPSASTDTQYF | TGTGCCACCTACCCTAGTGCTAGCACAGATACGCAGTATTTT